A selection of T cell receptor beta chains follows, all from one sample in a study of blood T cell repertoires in COVID-19. Here immunoSEQ multiplex PCR was the method, and the copy in TCRdb shows in-frame clones only, minus some. The sample lists fewer than 700,000 clones; around 90% were seen once. The sample taken for sequencing was peripheral blood. Receptors were obtained from a woman between 45 and 60 years old with COVID-19, enrolled during active disease. The CDR3 runs from the conserved cysteine through the conserved F or W. Each record gives: V gene, J gene, CDR3 protein.

V: TRBV6-6; J: TRBJ1-1; CDR3: CATTGTGSGAEAFF
V: TRBV27; J: TRBJ1-1; CDR3: CASGPAGDTEAFF
V: TRBV5-1; J: TRBJ1-4; CDR3: CASSQGQGGEKLFF
V: TRBV6-5; J: TRBJ1-4; CDR3: CASRKGQLNEKLFF
V: TRBV13; J: TRBJ1-6; CDR3: CASSLQRGPNSPLHF
V: TRBV28; J: TRBJ1-1; CDR3: CASSLDWIVAEAFF
V: TRBV7-2; J: TRBJ2-1; CDR3: CASSLMAGGPHEQFF
V: TRBV27; J: TRBJ1-1; CDR3: CASRPGQGAREAFF
V: TRBV9; J: TRBJ1-2; CDR3: CASSGGVVAYGYTF
V: TRBV27; J: TRBJ2-7; CDR3: CASSRQGQAYEQYF
V: TRBV7-8; J: TRBJ1-3; CDR3: CASSLDGGGSGNTIYF
V: TRBV7-9; J: TRBJ1-2; CDR3: CASNWDTGGVYGYTF
V: TRBV18; J: TRBJ1-2; CDR3: CASSPLGQGQDGYTF
V: TRBV7-9; J: TRBJ1-1; CDR3: CASSEERGGGQEAFF
V: TRBV19; J: TRBJ1-5; CDR3: CASSIFEAVNQPQHF
V: TRBV7-9; J: TRBJ1-6; CDR3: CASSLVAGINSPLHF
V: TRBV27; J: TRBJ2-4; CDR3: CASSLNRGPLNIQYF
V: TRBV5-6; J: TRBJ1-5; CDR3: CASSRPYQPQHF
V: TRBV5-5; J: TRBJ2-1; CDR3: CASSLGRGHPYNEQFF
V: TRBV6-5; J: TRBJ1-3; CDR3: CASSSDRVTIYF
V: TRBV6-5; J: TRBJ2-1; CDR3: CASKPGQANNEQFF
V: TRBV4-2; J: TRBJ2-6; CDR3: CASSQVRTTGANVLTF
V: TRBV5-4; J: TRBJ2-1; CDR3: CASSLGGDDEQFF
V: TRBV5-1; J: TRBJ2-1; CDR3: CASSLGGLATSYNEQFF
V: TRBV7-2; J: TRBJ2-1; CDR3: CAGTSGAHNEQFF
V: TRBV9; J: TRBJ2-5; CDR3: CASSVAGQEETQYF
V: TRBV5-4; J: TRBJ2-7; CDR3: CASSLGDTYEQYF
V: TRBV19; J: TRBJ1-5; CDR3: CASSIVLGRSFNQPQHF
V: TRBV24-1; J: TRBJ2-1; CDR3: CATSDPTGHNNEQFF
V: TRBV12-3/TRBV12-4; J: TRBJ1-2; CDR3: CASRGTGNYGYTF
V: TRBV11-2; J: TRBJ2-2; CDR3: CASSSPGGFTGELFF
V: TRBV18; J: TRBJ2-3; CDR3: CASSPAQIADTQYF
V: TRBV4-1; J: TRBJ2-1; CDR3: CASSQVMGAGGQEQFF
V: TRBV2; J: TRBJ1-6; CDR3: CASSEEARGYNSPLHF
V: TRBV3-1/TRBV3-2; J: TRBJ1-1; CDR3: CASGERGTDNTEAFF
V: TRBV29-1; J: TRBJ1-2; CDR3: CSANRDRADGYTF
V: TRBV7-2; J: TRBJ2-7; CDR3: CASSLGTGGYSYEQYF
V: TRBV5-1; J: TRBJ1-1; CDR3: CASSPLQGTEAFF
V: TRBV5-4; J: TRBJ2-7; CDR3: CASSSRTTGGAGEQYF
V: TRBV6-5; J: TRBJ2-7; CDR3: CASSKYRGSSYEQYF